One and the same sample provided the 18 T cell receptor beta chains below, sequenced in a study of T cells in Graves' hyperthyroidism and ophthalmopathy. Regions amplified from RNA transcripts were the TCR beta CDR3 regions. In the first-round RT-PCR of the TCR CDR3, the HTBI primer set was used. TCRdb re-called the multiplex PCR reads through MiXCR, storing one row per CDR3 protein. This table has 400,000 to 500,000 distinct CDR3 sequences, approximately 13% appearing once. Sequenced material: blood. Source of these receptors: a woman between 18 and 29 years old with Graves' hyperthyroidism.

This clonotype was seen repeatedly, ten times or more. This chain connects TRBV28 to TRBJ2-7; D ambiguous. Germline CDR1 and CDR2: MDHEN and SYDVKM. The CDR3 consists of 16 residues. V gave up 7 bases and J gave up 2 bases, with 21 bases separating them. CDR3 DNA sequence: TGTGCCAGCAAAGAGGTTATGGGCAGAGGCACCTACGAGCAGTACTTC. Amino acid sequence: CASKEVMGRGTYEQYF. The variable domain in full, completed from reference TRBV28 and TRBJ2-7, reads DVKVTQSSRYLVKRTGEKVFLECVQDMDHENMFWYRQDPGLGLRLIYFSYDVKMKEKGDIPEGYSVSREKKERFSLILESASTNQTSMYLCASKEVMGRGTYEQYFGPGTRLTVT.

This clonotype occurred many times. The chain links TRBV20-1 to TRBJ1-1, with D possibly being TRBD1 (5 bases). The CDR3 contains 13 residues. The germline V gene encodes CDR1 DFQATT and CDR2 SNEGSKA (reference sequence). V was trimmed by 6 bases and J by 6 bases, leaving 17 bases between them. In DNA form, the CDR3 reads TGCAGTGCCCCGGCGTTCGTGGGGCCTGAAGCTTTCTTT. This gives the protein CSAPAFVGPEAFF.

This clonotype occurred many times. The chain joins TRBV12-3 or TRBV12-4 to TRBJ1-5; TRBD1 aligns across 8 bases. The CDR3 length is 15 residues. V trimming: 6 bases; J trimming: 6 bases; junction bases outside the gene matches: 10. The CDR3 DNA is TGTGCCAGCAGCCGGGACAGGAACTCCGGTCAGCCCCAGCATTTT. Its protein product is CASSRDRNSGQPQHF.

In this sample, this clonotype turned up many times. The chain has TRBV5-1 and TRBJ2-3; tentative D call: TRBD2 (5 bases). CDR1 is SGHRS, CDR2 YFSETQ, per germline. V dropped 0 bases and J dropped 2 bases, with 7 bases sitting between them. The CDR3 is 14 residues long. The CDR3 is CASSLGDYTDTQYF. In nucleotides, the CDR3 is TGCGCCAGCAGCTTGGGCGACTACACAGATACGCAGTATTTT.

This rearrangement joins TRBV5-1 to TRBJ2-1, with D tentatively TRBD1 (6 bases). The CDR3 contains 15 residues. The germline gives CDR1 SGHRS, CDR2 YFSETQ. V shed 4 bases and J shed 2 bases, with 13 bases lying between them. CDR3 protein: CASSLGAGAYNEQFF. The DNA for the CDR3 is TGCGCCAGCAGCCTGGGGGCAGGGGCCTACAATGAGCAGTTCTTC.

Ten or more counts support this clonotype. The V call is TRBV28, the J call TRBJ2-5; 13 positions agree with TRBD2. Germline CDR1 is MDHEN and CDR2 is SYDVKM. After removal of 5 bases from V and 5 bases from J, the junction contained 2 bases not matched to a gene. CDR3 length: 14 residues. The CDR3 DNA sequence: TGTGCCAGCAGTCTGACTAGCGGGAGGGAGACCCAGTACTTC. Amino acids: CASSLTSGRETQYF.

This clonotype has just one count. The conserved final phenylalanine or tryptophan is absent from the CDR3, which likely points to a read error. The chain links TRBV12-3 or TRBV12-4 to TRBJ2-5, with 13 bases aligning to TRBD2. The CDR3 consists of 16 residues. V shed 5 bases, J shed 2 bases, and the junction held 5 bases outside the gene matches. For the CDR3, the DNA is TGTGCCAGCAGTATACTAGCGGGAGGGCGACAAGAGACCCAGTACCTC. Protein sequence: CASSILAGGRQETQYL.

This clonotype appeared many times. V usage is TRBV7-2 and J usage is TRBJ1-2; TRBD1 agrees at 12 bases. The trim removed 0 bases at V and 6 bases at J, leaving 5 bases unmatched. The germline V gene encodes CDR1 SGHTA and CDR2 FQGNSA. The CDR3 consists of 16 residues. In nucleotides, the CDR3 is TGTGCCAGCAGCTTAGCGTCGGGACAGGGGGCTAATGGCTACACCTTC. Protein: CASSLASGQGANGYTF.

The chain carries TRBV20-1 and TRBJ2-7, with TRBD2 identical over 13 bases. Trimming at V came to 6 bases and at J to 2 bases, leaving 7 bases not matched to a gene. Looked up from germline, CDR1 is DFQATT and CDR2 is SNEGSKA (reference sequence). This CDR3 is built from 15 residues. CDR3 protein: CSATGLAGKTYEQYF. As DNA, the CDR3 is TGCAGTGCAACGGGACTAGCGGGAAAAACCTACGAGCAGTACTTC.

This clonotype was counted ten times or more. The chain recombines TRBV30 with TRBJ1-5, with D possibly being TRBD1 (5 bases). V was clipped by 0 bases and J by 7 bases, with 10 bases between them. In germline, CDR1 is GTSNPN, CDR2 SVGIG (reference sequence). CDR3 length: 13 residues. Here the CDR3 DNA reads TGTGCCTGGAGTGTGCAAGGGGTCCAGCCCCAGCATTTT. It encodes CAWSVQGVQPQHF.

This clonotype was found many times. V gene TRBV7-6 combines with J gene TRBJ1-1, with 7 positions matching TRBD1. CDR1 is SGHVS and CDR2 is FNYEAQ in the germline V gene. Trimming at V came to 6 bases and at J to 4 bases, leaving 5 bases not matched to a gene. The CDR3 totals 13 residues. The CDR3 loop is CASRLTGTTEAFF. CDR3 DNA: TGTGCCAGCAGATTGACAGGGACCACTGAAGCTTTCTTT.

On this clonotype: A clone one base away is much larger, so this may be a read error. V and J are TRBV7-9 and TRBJ2-2; 8 bases fit TRBD1. Germline V CDR1 and CDR2: SEHNR, FQNEAQ (reference sequence). V trimming: 4 bases; J trimming: 1 base; junction bases outside the gene matches: 11. This CDR3 contains 18 residues. CDR3 sequence (DNA): TGTGCCAGCAGCTCTACCGGCCCTGGACAGGGGAACACCGGGGAGCTGTTTTTT. It yields the protein CASSSTGPGQGNTGELFF.

Points on this clonotype: A read error may be the cause here, since a much bigger clone is one base away. The V gene is TRBV19, the J gene TRBJ1-1; 11 bases are a match to TRBD1. The CDR3 has 12 residues. Germline V CDR1 and CDR2: LNHDA, SQIVND (reference sequence). This chain's CDR3 is CASGTGGTEASF. The CDR3 bases are TGTGCCAGCGGGACAGGGGGGACTGAAGCTTCCTTT.

This clonotype appeared many times. The chain recombines TRBV3-1 with TRBJ1-1; D possibly corresponds to TRBD1 (6 bases). V was clipped by 5 bases and J by 8 bases, with 9 bases between them. From germline, CDR1 is LGHDT and CDR2 YNNKEL (reference sequence). The CDR3 spans 11 residues. CDR3 protein: CASSKGGEAFF. In nucleotides, the CDR3 is TGTGCCAGCAGCAAAGGGGGAGAAGCTTTCTTT.

Worth noting for this clonotype: This clone may be a read error of a much larger clone one base away. This chain joins TRBV3-1 and TRBJ1-5, with D maybe TRBD1 (5 bases). The CDR3 is made up of 15 amino acids. Germline lookup yields CDR1 LGHDT and CDR2 YNNKEL (reference sequence). Trimming stripped 4 bases from V and 7 bases from J, with 17 bases between. For the CDR3, the DNA is TGTGCCAGCAGCCCACGTGCAGGGATAGGACAGCCCCAGCATTTT. Amino acid sequence: CASSPRAGIGQPQHF. Variable domain in full (rest from reference TRBV3-1 and TRBJ1-5): DTAVSQTPKYLVTQMGNDKSIKCEQNLGHDTMYWYKQDSKKFLKIMFSYNNKELIINETVPNRFSPKSPDKAHLNLHINSLELGDSAVYFCASSPRAGIGQPQHFGDGTRLSIL.

This clonotype was seen repeatedly, ten times or more. The chain links TRBV15 to TRBJ2-7, with TRBD2 matching over 8 bases. Germline CDR1 LNHNV, CDR2 YYDKDF (reference sequence). V was pared by 1 base and J by 1 base, with 6 bases of the junction left unmatched. This CDR3 comprises 16 residues. Here the CDR3 reads CATSRVIAGSSYEQYF. CDR3 DNA: TGTGCCACCAGCAGAGTGATAGCGGGGAGTTCCTACGAGCAGTACTTC.

This clonotype was seen at least ten times. The chain joins TRBV27 to TRBJ2-7, with 7 bases that match TRBD2. Per the germline V gene, CDR1 is MNHEY and CDR2 is SMNVEV (reference sequence). Trimming removed 8 bases from V and 5 bases from J; junction bases left unmatched: 12. This CDR3 comprises 14 residues. The CDR3 reads CASGAGRFRNEQYF. CDR3 DNA sequence: TGTGCCAGCGGAGCGGGACGGTTTAGGAACGAGCAGTACTTC.

This clonotype came up many times. This chain joins TRBV30 and TRBJ2-2; 7 bases align to TRBD2. V lost 0 bases, J lost 5 bases, and 6 bases stayed unmatched. The V gene's germline CDR1 is GTSNPN and CDR2 SVGIG (reference sequence). CDR3 length: 15 residues. CDR3 in amino acids: CAWSVAGRRTGELFF. The CDR3 DNA sequence: TGTGCCTGGAGTGTTGCCGGGAGGCGAACCGGGGAGCTGTTTTTT.